This TCR beta chain was documented in a study of cytomegalovirus exposure and HLA in healthy donors. Study-level points and caveats: Presence/absence analyses took donor sequencing depth as roughly uniform. Reportedly, HLA-A and HLA-B alleles of most subjects were accurately predicted from TCR beta. Rarity marked most TCR sequences, yet some public TCRs occurred in many donors. The study labeled more than 150 TCR beta chains cytomegalovirus-associated.

About this clone itself: The antigen is unknown.

Primers for the PCR totalled 60 Vbeta and 13 Jbeta. Here immunoSEQ multiplex PCR was the method, and the copy in TCRdb shows in-frame clones only, minus some. The repertoire holds about 90,000 clones, with 55% to 75% as singletons. The CDR3 runs 15 residues. Trimming pared 4 bases from V and 5 bases from J, leaving 16 bases between. Germline CDR1 and CDR2: SGHTA and FQGNSA. This sequence joins TRBV7-2 and TRBJ2-3; D tentatively reads TRBD1 or TRBD2 (5 bases each). Sequencing input: PBMCs. The TCR was taken from a woman in her fifties or sixties in good health and CMV-seropositive. CDR3 sequence: CASSSAAGWGDTQYF. For the CDR3, the DNA is TGTGCCAGCAGCTCAGCGGCAGGGTGGGGAGATACGCAGTATTTT.